The 24 T cell receptor beta chains presented below share a single source sample, sequenced in a study of blood T cells in healthy people across ages. Combining a sample-barcoded 5' primer with a J-beta primer mix, a second PCR ran for 7 to 11 cycles. In TCRdb, the 5' RACE reads were re-called with MiXCR into one record per CDR3 protein. The repertoire holds about 640,000 distinct CDR3 sequences, with about 53% as singletons. The sample was blood. Source of these receptors: a man in his sixties in good health.

The V call is TRBV12-3 or TRBV12-4, the J call TRBJ2-7; possibly TRBD2 for D (7 bases). There are 15 residues in the CDR3. Trimming stripped 5 bases from V and 0 bases from J, with 14 bases between. The CDR3 spells CASSLKAGHSYEQYF. In DNA, the CDR3 is TGTGCCAGCAGTCTGAAAGCGGGACACTCCTACGAGCAGTACTTC.

The V gene is TRBV20-1, the J gene TRBJ1-4; no definite D call. The CDR3 extends over 13 amino acids. V dropped 6 bases and J dropped 8 bases, with 16 bases sitting between them. Germline V gene lookup returns CDR1 DFQATT and CDR2 SNEGSKA (reference sequence). The CDR3 spells CSADIPGREKLFF. DNA of the CDR3: TGCAGTGCCGATATACCCGGTAGGGAAAAACTGTTTTTT.

This clonotype has a single count. V is TRBV12-5 and J is TRBJ2-5, with D uncertain. Trimming shortened V by 7 bases and J by 4 bases, and 13 bases separated the two germline ends. Germline assignment: CDR1 LGHNT and CDR2 FRNRAP. CDR3 length: 13 residues. Here the CDR3 reads CASVGRVGETQYF. The CDR3 coding sequence is TGTGCTAGTGTAGGAAGGGTCGGAGAGACCCAGTACTTC.

The chain couples TRBV21-1 to TRBJ1-2. TRBV21-1 is a listed pseudogene. This CDR3 spans 15 amino acids. CDR3 residues: CASSKKKREIYGYTF. In DNA, the CDR3 is TGTGCCAGCAGCAAAAAAAAAAGGGAAATCTATGGCTACACCTTC.

The gene calls are TRBV20-1 and TRBJ2-5, with 7 bases fitting TRBD1. Germline V gene sequence: CDR1 DFQATT, CDR2 SNEGSKA (reference sequence). CDR3 size: 14 residues. The ends lost 5 bases at V and 4 bases at J; junction bases unmatched: 10. This chain's CDR3 is CSAPPTGVPETQYF. The CDR3 nucleotides are TGCAGTGCTCCCCCCACAGGGGTTCCAGAGACCCAGTACTTC.

This clonotype was observed a single time. The chain recombines TRBV24-1 with TRBJ2-3, with 8 bases fitting TRBD2. The CDR3 contains 15 residues. The ends lost 4 bases at V and 1 base at J; junction bases unmatched: 3. From germline, CDR1 is KGHDR and CDR2 SFDVKD. The CDR3 sequence: CATSESGGGTDTQYF. In DNA, the CDR3 is TGTGCCACCAGTGAAAGCGGGGGCGGCACAGATACGCAGTATTTT.

The chain recombines TRBV20-1 with TRBJ2-1, with TRBD2 as a possible D gene (5 bases). The CDR3 consists of 16 residues. Germline V gene lookup returns CDR1 DFQATT and CDR2 SNEGSKA (reference sequence). V lost 0 bases to trimming and J lost 7 bases, with 19 bases between them. Written as DNA, the CDR3 is TGCAGTGCTAGAGATTCGGCGGGCTCCGGGGAGAATGAGCAGTTCTTC. It yields the protein CSARDSAGSGENEQFF.

This chain joins TRBV4-2 and TRBJ2-3; 8 bases match TRBD1. The CDR3 has 15 amino acids. The J segment lost 5 bases and the V segment lost 4 bases, leaving 8 bases of the junction unmatched. Germline V gene sequence: CDR1 LGHNA, CDR2 YNFKEQ. The CDR3 reads CASSPGQDLGDTQYF. In DNA form, the CDR3 reads TGTGCCAGCAGCCCGGGACAGGATTTGGGAGATACGCAGTATTTT.

The CDR3 protein is CASSRRRGALGELFF. For the CDR3, the DNA is TGTGCCAGCAGCCGGAGACGGGGGGCTCTCGGGGAGCTGTTTTTT. The genes are TRBV12-3 or TRBV12-4 and TRBJ2-2; D is possibly TRBD2 (7 bases). Trimming left V 6 bases short and J 7 bases short, with 18 bases between. The CDR3 is made up of 15 amino acids.

This clonotype has just one count. The chain combines TRBV3-1 with TRBJ1-1; 8 bases map to TRBD1. V dropped 8 bases and J dropped 4; count of bases not matched to a gene: 9. This CDR3 comprises 14 residues. CDR1 and CDR2 from the germline V gene are LGHDT and YNNKEL (reference sequence). This chain's CDR3 is CASASWGTGTEAFF. CDR3 in DNA: TGTGCCAGCGCCTCGTGGGGGACAGGCACTGAAGCTTTCTTT. The whole variable domain, filled in from reference TRBV3-1 and TRBJ1-1, reads DTAVSQTPKYLVTQMGNDKSIKCEQNLGHDTMYWYKQDSKKFLKIMFSYNNKELIINETVPNRFSPKSPDKAHLNLHINSLELGDSAVYFCASASWGTGTEAFFGQGTRLTVV.

This clonotype was counted only a few times. The V gene is TRBV25-1, the J gene TRBJ2-7; no clear D. The J call may be faulty, since TRBJ2-5 better matches the DNA end. The CDR3 has 13 amino acids. Germline loops: CDR1 MGHDK, CDR2 SYGVNS. This CDR3 is CASSESGRETQYF. For the CDR3, the DNA is TGTGCCAGCAGTGAATCTGGGCGAGAGACCCAGTACTTC.

The chain couples TRBV10-3 to TRBJ2-7; TRBD1 aligns across 9 bases. Germline CDR1 and CDR2: ENHRY and SYGVKD. This CDR3 is built from 15 residues. The J segment lost 1 base and the V segment lost 6 bases, leaving 7 bases of the junction unmatched. The CDR3 loop reads CAISPGQGASYEQYF. The CDR3 DNA reads TGTGCCATCAGCCCGGGACAGGGTGCTTCCTACGAGCAGTACTTC.

This sequence joins TRBV20-1 and TRBJ1-2; D is possibly TRBD1 (5 bases). V shed 0 bases and J shed 4 bases, with 15 bases lying between them. This CDR3 is 15 amino acids long. Germline V lookup: CDR1 DFQATT, CDR2 SNEGSKA (reference sequence). The CDR3 protein is CSARDQGGEGYGYTF. The CDR3 nucleotides read TGCAGTGCTAGAGATCAAGGAGGGGAGGGCTATGGCTACACCTTC.

This clonotype was recorded a few times. CDR3 in DNA: TGTGCCAGCGGGACCTTTACCAGTCTGACTGTTGGCTACACCTTC. Translated, it gives CASGTFTSLTVGYTF. The V gene is TRBV28, the J gene TRBJ1-2, with D maybe TRBD1 (5 bases). V lost 8 bases to trimming and J lost 7 bases, with 23 bases between them. Germline V gene lookup returns CDR1 MDHEN and CDR2 SYDVKM. This CDR3 region has 15 residues.

This chain joins TRBV12-3 or TRBV12-4 and TRBJ1-6; a possible D gene is TRBD1 (6 bases). The CDR3 has 17 amino acids. Trimming stripped 2 bases from V and 2 bases from J, with 13 bases between. CDR3 nucleotide sequence: TGTGCCAGCAGTTTATCGGCAGGGGCAACCTATAATTCACCCCTCCACTTT. This codes for CASSLSAGATYNSPLHF.

The chain combines TRBV29-1 with TRBJ2-3, with D unclear. V lost 0 bases and J lost 0, with 4 bases in between. From germline, CDR1 is SQVTM and CDR2 ANQGSEA. The CDR3 consists of 13 residues. CDR3: CSVEDPSTDTQYF. The CDR3 DNA sequence: TGCAGCGTTGAAGACCCTAGCACAGATACGCAGTATTTT.

This clonotype showed up many times. The chain links TRBV10-1 to TRBJ2-3; perhaps TRBD2 as D (6 bases). CDR3 length equals 15 residues. Germline V lookup: CDR1 WNHNN, CDR2 SYGVQD (reference sequence). Trimming took 2 bases from V and 3 from J, leaving 12 bases between them. The CDR3: CASSEGAGRTDTQYF. CDR3 sequence (DNA): TGCGCCAGCAGTGAGGGGGCAGGGAGGACAGATACGCAGTATTTT.

V usage is TRBV25-1 and J usage is TRBJ2-1, with 9 bases identical to TRBD1. Germline V gene data show CDR1 as MGHDK and CDR2 as SYGVNS. The CDR3 totals 19 residues. J lost 1 base, V lost 3 bases, and 13 bases had no gene match. CDR3 amino acids: CASSDRPKTGGRSYNEQFF. The CDR3 DNA reads TGTGCCAGCAGTGACAGACCAAAAACAGGGGGCAGGTCCTACAATGAGCAGTTCTTC.

The rearrangement joins TRBV4-1 to TRBJ2-7, with 14 bases identical to TRBD2. The CDR3 runs to 16 residues. J lost 0 bases, V lost 3 bases, and 1 base had no gene match. Germline-derived CDR1 and CDR2 are MGHRA and YSYEKL. In DNA, the CDR3 is TGCGCCAGCAGCCAGACTAGCGGGGGGGCCTCCTACGAGCAGTACTTC. Its protein product is CASSQTSGGASYEQYF.

This chain links TRBV5-1 with TRBJ2-7; 7 nucleotides agree with TRBD1. CDR3 length: 14 residues. From germline, CDR1 is SGHRS and CDR2 YFSETQ. The trim removed 4 bases at V and 2 bases at J, leaving 6 bases unmatched. In nucleotides, the CDR3 is TGCGCCAGCAGCGCAGGACAGGCCGCCTACGAGCAGTACTTC. Translating it yields CASSAGQAAYEQYF.

V is TRBV11-2 and J is TRBJ1-1; no firm D call. Germline loops: CDR1 SGHAT, CDR2 FQNNGV. V was shortened by 1 base and J by 8 bases, with 11 bases between the two germline ends. The CDR3 has 13 residues. CDR3 DNA: TGTGCCAGCAGCTTAGGCAGACAAGCCGAAGCTTTCTTT. This sequence encodes CASSLGRQAEAFF.

CDR3 residues: CASSLEYGGTQYF. CDR3 sequence (DNA): TGTGCCAGCAGCTTGGAGTACGGCGGGACCCAGTACTTC. The chain joins TRBV7-2 to TRBJ2-5; D is undetermined. The CDR3 covers 13 residues. CDR1 and CDR2 (germline): SGHTA, FQGNSA. V was trimmed by 3 bases and J by 7 bases, leaving 12 bases between them. The full variable domain, its missing parts supplied by reference TRBV7-2 and TRBJ2-5, is GAGVSQSPSNKVTEKGKDVELRCDPISGHTALYWYRQSLGQGLEFLIYFQGNSAPDKSGLPSDRFSAERTGGSVSTLTIQRTQQEDSAVYLCASSLEYGGTQYFGPGTRLLVL.

The chain has TRBV4-1 and TRBJ2-1; 9 bases line up with TRBD2. Germline V gives CDR1 MGHRA, CDR2 YSYEKL. The CDR3 is made up of 16 amino acids. Trimming removed 4 bases from V and 10 bases from J; junction bases left unmatched: 14. The CDR3 spells CASSLVAGGPLGEQFF. The CDR3 nucleotides are TGCGCCAGCAGCCTGGTGGCGGGGGGGCCTCTTGGGGAGCAGTTCTTC.

This clonotype occurred a few times. The V gene is TRBV3-1, the J gene TRBJ2-3; 8 bases match TRBD1. V lost 4 bases to trimming and J lost 2 bases; unmatched junction nucleotides: 5. The CDR3 sequence is 15 residues long. Per the germline V gene, CDR1 is LGHDT and CDR2 is YNNKEL (reference sequence). DNA for the CDR3: TGTGCCAGCAGCCCAGGGACAGGCACCACAGATACGCAGTATTTT. It codes for CASSPGTGTTDTQYF.